This T cell receptor beta chain was obtained from a study of beta chain features in type 1 diabetes. For the study at large: Examination spanned 90 million to 140 million sorted cells from all samples.

V lost 0 bases, J lost 9 bases, and 11 bases stayed unmatched. This CDR3 spans 17 amino acids. Per the germline V gene, CDR1 is SGDLS and CDR2 is YYNGEE. Reverse transcribing all isolated RNA meant expressed TCRB transcripts were sequenced. Generated by immunoSEQ multiplex PCR, the TCRdb table keeps only in-frame clones and is missing some. Of around 500,000 clones in the sample, about 10% were seen once. General study findings and limits: Comparison showed that naive, central memory and Treg TCRB repertoires appeared more similar among patients than among healthy donors.

As for this clone: Its antigen is currently unknown.

CD45RO/CCR7/CD25/CD127/CD95/CD27 staining was used to isolate CD4+ naive, central memory, regulatory and stem cell-like memory cells by sorting. This rearrangement joins TRBV9 to TRBJ2-1; TRBD1 matches at 11 bases. The sequenced material came from naive CD4+ T cells from blood. The clonotype comes from a woman in her late teens or twenties in good health. This CDR3 reads CASSVARTGGLPGEQFF. CDR3 DNA sequence: TGTGCCAGCAGCGTAGCTCGGACAGGGGGCTTACCTGGTGAGCAGTTCTTC.